This record concerns one TCR beta chain sequence. Its specificity is unknown. These data belong to a study of cytomegalovirus exposure and HLA in healthy donors. The overall study: The 120 million or so unique TCR beta sequences, from around 200 million T cells, were found by an earlier analysis. Study-wide results and caveats: Common viral pathogens seemed, in a later analysis, to connect with several of the most significant clusters. Despite most TCR sequences being rare, some public TCRs occurred in many donors. Altogether, about 160 TCR beta chains were recorded as cytomegalovirus-associated.

Losses at the gene ends were 2 bases for V and 5 bases for J; bases not matched to a gene: 5. From germline, CDR1 is LGHNA and CDR2 YNFKEQ. CDR3 length equals 16 residues. Researchers ran the PCR with 60 Vbeta and 13 Jbeta primers. This table comes from immunoSEQ multiplex PCR, and its TCRdb copy is limited to in-frame clones, with some not included. The sample holds tens of thousands of clones; approximately 78% are singletons and the top ten take 3.4%. The sample was PBMCs. This chain uses TRBV4-2 with TRBJ2-3; 12 bases align to TRBD2. The TCR originated in a woman aged 25 to 39 in good health and CMV-seronegative. The CDR3 sequence: CASSQSLGLAGDTQYF. CDR3 in DNA: TGTGCCAGCAGCCAAAGCCTGGGACTAGCGGGAGATACGCAGTATTTT.